This entry describes one T cell receptor (beta chain). The assay was immunoSEQ multiplex PCR, and TCRdb's table has in-frame clones only and misses some. The sample lists a few hundred thousand clones; 90% were seen once. These data are taken from a study of cytomegalovirus exposure and HLA in healthy donors. V dropped 3 bases and J dropped 5 bases, with 22 bases sitting between them. The CDR3 is 17 amino acids. Germline V gene data show CDR1 as KGHSH and CDR2 as LQKENI. The chain recombines TRBV18 with TRBJ1-1; a possible D gene is TRBD1 (6 bases). The source is a woman younger than 30 in good health and CMV-seronegative. The sequenced sample was PBMCs. The CDR3, as DNA: TGTGCCAGCTCACCTGCTGGGGATGGGGGGGCCAGGACTGAAGCTTTCTTT. Translating gives CASSPAGDGGARTEAFF.